This TCR beta chain originates from a study of molecular identifiers for immune sequencing clone quantification. Findings and limits, study-wide: The study found clones above 20 RNA copies held over 99% of effector molecules and under 1% in naive cells.

A single record per CDR3 protein comes from TCRdb applying MiXCR to the PCR reads. The data hold 35,000 or so distinct CDR3 sequences, with approximately 20% observed a single time. The CDR3 has 14 residues. The germline V gene encodes CDR1 MDHEN and CDR2 SYDVKM. This clonotype showed up just once. Its target is not known. An end of the junction differs from the germline gene, which may be a read error. The source of this sequence is a human donor in good health. Some libraries in this study had Jurkat cell RNA spiked in. Sequencing used naive CD8+ T cells from blood, with Jurkat cell RNA spiked in. This sample's subset: FACS-sorted CD8+CD4-CCR7+CD45RA+ naive T cells. This sequence joins TRBV28 and TRBJ2-3; weak D call: TRBD1 (5 bases). CDR3 nucleotides: TGTGCCAGCAGTTTGGGTCTCTACACAGGTACGCAGTATTTT. Amino acid sequence: CASSLGLYTGTQYF.